One TCR beta chain is described in this entry. Only in-frame clones appear in the TCRdb table, and some are missing; sequencing was by immunoSEQ multiplex PCR. This table holds 45,000 to 60,000 clones, roughly 92% found once. With 3 bases removed from V and 5 bases from J, the gap between germline ends came to 11 bases. The CDR3 spans 13 residues. The germline gives CDR1 LGHDT, CDR2 YNNKEL (reference sequence). The data were taken from a study of control samples from healthy donors and cancer patients. Sequenced: blood. The source of this sequence is a man aged 25-40 years in good health. The rearrangement links TRBV3-1 (or the pseudogene TRBV3-2) to TRBJ2-7; weak D call: TRBD1 (6 bases). The chain's CDR3 is CASSQGASNEQYF. Written as DNA, the CDR3 is TGTGCCAGCAGCCAGGGGGCGAGCAACGAGCAGTACTTC.